A single TCR beta chain is shown here with its context. Its antigen remains unidentified. The CDR3 length is 16 residues. V shed 1 base and J 1 base; nucleotides not matched to a gene: 5. Germline V gene sequence: CDR1 SGHTA, CDR2 FQGNSA. This entry is derived from a study of response to subunit inactivated influenza vaccine. TCRdb analysed the RT-PCR reads with MiXCR anew, one entry per CDR3 protein. Among hundreds of thousands of distinct CDR3 sequences listed, approximately 24% were seen once. Whole-study findings and limits: The authors suggested that every seasonal influenza vaccination recruits few new T cells.

This chain joins TRBV7-2 and TRBJ2-3; 7 nucleotides align to TRBD2. The source was CD4+ T cells sorted from PBMCs, collected approximately 5 days after vaccination. This clonotype originated in a man between 45 and 60 years old who received an inactivated influenza vaccine. The CDR3: CASSLVGGGRTDTQYF. CDR3 nucleotides: TGTGCCAGCAGCTTAGTGGGCGGGGGACGCACAGATACGCAGTATTTT.